The subject of this entry is one TCR beta chain. Its antigen is not yet known. No base qualities exist here, and no much larger clone lies one base off it. Genomic DNA was extracted from sorted cells with the Quick-DNA Microprep Kit. TCRbeta DNA was amplified with the immunoSEQ hsTCRbeta kit following the manufacturer's protocol. TCRbeta libraries were sequenced on an Illumina MiSeq instrument. The authors' pipeline ran thus. After out-of-frame sequences were removed, 2,204,828 distinct TCRbeta sequences remained, averaging around 67,000 per individual. Each individual was scored using the number of roughly 150 previously reported CMV-associated TCRbeta sequences that the individual carried and the total number of productive distinct TCRbeta sequences. A beta-binomial model was reimplemented in Python, and scikit-learn random forests with default parameters were trained on data from the US cohort. Classifier performance on the Belgian cohort was reported as the median AUC with percentile confidence intervals calculated over 10,000 bootstrap iterations. In its TCRdb copy, this immuneACCESS table keeps in-frame sequences only and misses some clones. Where compared with another copy, unresolved V genes explain less than half of these, and the others have no known cause. The D gene and trimming were derived from the DNA, and the V and J assignments and clone size from that table. Recorded for this sample are tens of thousands of clones; approximately 82% of them occurred a single time. The ten most abundant clones make up approximately 1.9% of the sample.

Single viable CD3+CD4+CD8-CD45RO+ cells were sorted as memory CD4+ T cells on a FACSAria II. CMV serostatus was determined using a Roche Elecsys assay that detects serum IgG against CMV pp150, pp28, p38 and p52. After the samples were thawed, total CD4+ T cells were enriched through positive selection using CD4 magnetic microbeads. The samples came from a different study that was designed specifically to examine the CD4+ T cell memory repertoire. Peripheral blood mononuclear cells were isolated and cryopreserved following standard operating procedures; serum was stored at -80 °C. The staining used CD3-PerCP (BW264/56), CD4-APC (RPA-T4), CD45RO-PE (UCHT1) and CD8-Pacific Orange (3B5) antibodies, and Sytox blue was used to exclude non-viable cells. These data are taken from a study of memory CD4+ T cells and cytomegalovirus serostatus (dated by TCRdb to between 2018 and 2020). For the wider study: A total of some 33 healthy Belgian adults, of whom 9 were CMV seropositive and approximately 25 were CMV seronegative, were included in the cohort. CD4+ memory TCRbeta repertoires of a Belgian cohort with known cytomegalovirus serostatus were sequenced in order to replicate a published TCR-based CMV serostatus classifier.

What the work shows at the level of the full study, not this receptor alone: On the Belgian cohort, the classifier based on the original framework reached a median bootstrapped AUC of roughly 0.94, with a 95% CI of 0.76-1.00. CMV serostatus prediction reached a median bootstrapped AUC of 0.95 with the original framework and just under 0.93 with a US-trained random forest. Only CD4+CD45RO+ memory cells were sequenced, unlike the original study, which covered naive and memory CD4+ and CD8+ populations. Of 150 to 200 previously reported CMV-associated TCRbeta sequences, over 65 appeared in the CD4+ memory repertoires, each in one to five individuals. Results were interpreted as suggesting that the CMV-associated TCR signature is largely present in the CD4+ memory repertoire.

Trimming costs V 5 bases and J 7 bases, and their ends lie 21 bases apart. Measured from the cysteine to the phenylalanine, the CDR3 is 15 residues long. Here the CDR3 DNA is all that survives: 45 bases in frame from base 1. From the germline V gene, CDR1 is MNHEY and CDR2 is SVGAGI. The TCR sequence derives from an adult in good health and CMV-seronegative. The sequencing input was memory CD4+ T cells from blood. The V gene is TRBV6-5 and the J gene is TRBJ2-7; the D gene assignment is perhaps TRBD1 or TRBD2, with each matching 5 bases. The CDR3: CASSLPGTGNGEQYF. The nucleotide sequence is TGTGCCAGCAGTCTCCCCGGGACGGGTAATGGTGAGCAGTACTTC.